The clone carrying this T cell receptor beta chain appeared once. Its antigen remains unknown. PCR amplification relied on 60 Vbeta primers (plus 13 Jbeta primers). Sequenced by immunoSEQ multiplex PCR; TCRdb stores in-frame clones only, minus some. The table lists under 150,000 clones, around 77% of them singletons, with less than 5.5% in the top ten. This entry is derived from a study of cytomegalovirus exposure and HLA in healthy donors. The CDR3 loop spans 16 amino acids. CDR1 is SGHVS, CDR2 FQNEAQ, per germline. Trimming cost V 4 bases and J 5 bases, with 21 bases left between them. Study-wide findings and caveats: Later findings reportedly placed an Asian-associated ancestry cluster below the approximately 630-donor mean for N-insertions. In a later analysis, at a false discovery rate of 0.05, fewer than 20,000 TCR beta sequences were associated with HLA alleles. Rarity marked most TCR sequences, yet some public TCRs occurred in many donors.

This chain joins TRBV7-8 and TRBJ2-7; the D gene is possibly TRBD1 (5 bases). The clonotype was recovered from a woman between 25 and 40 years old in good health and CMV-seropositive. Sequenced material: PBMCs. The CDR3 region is CASSSSIVRDFDEQYF. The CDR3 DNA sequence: TGTGCCAGCAGCTCCTCGATCGTCAGGGATTTCGACGAGCAGTACTTC.